The clone carrying this T cell receptor beta chain was seen more than once but under ten times. What it binds is unknown. This specimen comes from a study of T cells after yellow fever vaccination. For TCR, cDNA came from 5'RACE template switching, which added a universal primer site and UMIs. TCRdb used MiXCR to reprocess the 5' RACE reads, holding one entry per CDR3 protein. The sample lists 250,000 to 350,000 distinct CDR3 sequences, 8.7% occurring once. Study-level results: A small proportion of clonotypes was detected in both the CD4 and CD8 compartments.

The material sequenced was CD4+ T cells sorted from PBMCs, taken 5 days after the yellow fever booster vaccination. The receptor was isolated from a man younger than 35 who received the YFV17D yellow fever vaccine.

CDR3 residues: CASSQFIQGRYPGELFF. The DNA of the CDR3 is TGTGCCAGCAGCCAATTTATTCAGGGAAGATATCCCGGGGAGCTGTTTTTT. The chain recombines TRBV14 with TRBJ2-2, with D maybe TRBD1 (5 bases). Trimming took off 2 bases at V and 6 bases at J, with 19 bases between the two ends. The CDR3 has 17 residues. Germline assignment: CDR1 SGHDN and CDR2 FVKESK.